The 2 T cell receptor beta chains in this list originate from one sample, sequenced in a study of blood T cell repertoires in COVID-19. The assay was immunoSEQ multiplex PCR, and TCRdb's table has in-frame clones only and misses some. This table holds roughly 230,000 clones, roughly 90% found once. Sequenced material: peripheral blood. The receptors stem from a man aged 70-80 years with acute or convalescent COVID-19.

The rearrangement uses TRBV2 and TRBJ1-6; D unclear. In germline, CDR1 is SNHLY, CDR2 FYNNEI. The CDR3 spans 17 residues. V was cut by 1 base and J by 0 bases, with 10 bases left in between. This chain's CDR3 is CASSEGRRHSYNSPLHF. The CDR3, as DNA: TGTGCCAGCAGTGAAGGCAGAAGACACTCCTATAATTCACCCCTCCACTTT.

The CDR3 here is CSVGTGGGQRGYTF. CDR3 nucleotide sequence: TGCAGCGTGGGGACAGGGGGAGGCCAGCGCGGCTACACCTTC. The chain employs TRBV29-1 and TRBJ1-2, with 11 bases matching TRBD1. CDR3 length: 14 amino acids. CDR1 is SQVTM, CDR2 ANQGSEA, per germline. V lost 6 bases and J lost 8; bases outside the gene matches: 11.